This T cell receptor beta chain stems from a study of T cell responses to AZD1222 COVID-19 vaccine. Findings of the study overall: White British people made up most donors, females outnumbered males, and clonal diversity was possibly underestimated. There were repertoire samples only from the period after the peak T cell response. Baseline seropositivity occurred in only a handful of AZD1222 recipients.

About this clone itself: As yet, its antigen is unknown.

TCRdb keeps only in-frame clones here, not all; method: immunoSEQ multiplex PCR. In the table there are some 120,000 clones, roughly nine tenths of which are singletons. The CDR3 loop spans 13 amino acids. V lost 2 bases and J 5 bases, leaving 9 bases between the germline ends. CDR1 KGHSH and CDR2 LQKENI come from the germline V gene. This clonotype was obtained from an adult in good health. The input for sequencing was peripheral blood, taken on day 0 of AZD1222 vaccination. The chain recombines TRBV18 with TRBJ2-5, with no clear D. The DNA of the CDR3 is TGTGCCAGCTCACCAAACCGAGAGGAGACCCAGTACTTC. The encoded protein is CASSPNREETQYF.